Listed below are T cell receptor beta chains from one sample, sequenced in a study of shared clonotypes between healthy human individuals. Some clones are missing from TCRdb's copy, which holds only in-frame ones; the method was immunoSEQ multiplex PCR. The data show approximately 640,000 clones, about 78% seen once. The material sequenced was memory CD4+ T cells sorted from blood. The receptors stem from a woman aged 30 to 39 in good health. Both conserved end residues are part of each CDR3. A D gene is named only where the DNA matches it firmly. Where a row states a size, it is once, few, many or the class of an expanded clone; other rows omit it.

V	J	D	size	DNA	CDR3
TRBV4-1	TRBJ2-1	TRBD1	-	TGCGCCAGCAGCCATCCCACGGGACAGGAATTCGAGCAGTTCTTC	CASSHPTGQEFEQFF
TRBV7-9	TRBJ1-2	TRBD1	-	TGTGCCAGCAGCCCGACCGGGACAGGGGCCGGCTACACCTTC	CASSPTGTGAGYTF
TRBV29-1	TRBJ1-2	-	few	TGCAGCTGCCGGGAGGGAGGATATGGCTACACCTTC	CSCREGGYGYTF
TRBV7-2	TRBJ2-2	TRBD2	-	TGTGCCAGCAGCTTAGATAGCGGGCGATACACCGGGGAGCTGTTTTTT	CASSLDSGRYTGELFF
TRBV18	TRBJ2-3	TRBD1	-	TGTGCCAGCTCACTTGGAGACACAGGGGTCTTCACAGATACGCAGTATTTT	CASSLGDTGVFTDTQYF
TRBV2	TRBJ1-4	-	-	TGTGCCAGCAGTACAGTATCGAATGAAAAACTGTTTTTT	CASSTVSNEKLFF
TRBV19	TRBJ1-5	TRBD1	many	TGTGCCAGTAGTAGCACAGGGGGCAATCAGCCCCAGCATTTT	CASSSTGGNQPQHF
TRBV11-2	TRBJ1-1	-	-	TGTGCCAGCAGCTCTTCGCCCCGGGGTGGCACTGAAGCTTTCTTT	CASSSSPRGGTEAFF
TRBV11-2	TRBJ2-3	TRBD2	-	TGTGCCAGCAGCACGGGACTAACCACAGATACGCAGTATTTT	CASSTGLTTDTQYF
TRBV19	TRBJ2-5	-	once	TGTGCCAGTAGTATGGGTGGTAGCATAGGTGGAGAGACCCAGTACTTC	CASSMGGSIGGETQYF
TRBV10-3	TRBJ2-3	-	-	TGTGCCATCAGTGGGTCTGCTAGCGTTCCAGATACGCAGTATTTT	CAISGSASVPDTQYF
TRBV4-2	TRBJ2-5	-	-	TGTGCCAGCAGTACTAATGGACAACCCCAAGAGACCCAGTACTTC	CASSTNGQPQETQYF
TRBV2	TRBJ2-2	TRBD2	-	TGTGCCAGCCGTCCCGGACTAGCGGGGATCACCGGGGAGCTGTTTTTT	CASRPGLAGITGELFF
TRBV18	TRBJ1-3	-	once	TGTGCCAGCTCACCAGCCAGGGGAAGGGGAAACACCATATATTTT	CASSPARGRGNTIYF
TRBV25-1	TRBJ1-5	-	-	TGTGCCAGCAGTGAGGACAACGGGGGCCCTAATCAGCCCCAGCATTTT	CASSEDNGGPNQPQHF
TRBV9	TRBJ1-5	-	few	TGTGCCAGCAGCGTAGGACAAACTCCTCAGCCCCAGCATTTT	CASSVGQTPQPQHF
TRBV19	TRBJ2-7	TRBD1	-	TGTGCCAGTAGTACGGGACAGAATGCCCTACGCTCCTACGAGCAGTACTTC	CASSTGQNALRSYEQYF
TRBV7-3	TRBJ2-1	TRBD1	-	TGTGCCAGCAGCTGGGGCCCGGGACAGGGCAATGAGCAGTTCTTC	CASSWGPGQGNEQFF
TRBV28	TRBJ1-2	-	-	TGTGCCAGCAGTTTAAAGGGGGATGGCTACACCTTC	CASSLKGDGYTF
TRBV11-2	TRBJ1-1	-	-	TGTGCCAGCAGAAAGGGAACATTAGGACAGAAGAACACTGAAGCTTTCTTT	CASRKGTLGQKNTEAFF
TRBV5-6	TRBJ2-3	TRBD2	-	TGTGCCAGCAGCTACCGAAGCGGGAGTGTAGATACGCAGTATTTT	CASSYRSGSVDTQYF
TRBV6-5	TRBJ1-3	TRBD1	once	TGTGCCAGCAGACAACTCACAGGGGGCGGAAACACCATATATTTT	CASRQLTGGGNTIYF
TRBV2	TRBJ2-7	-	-	TGTGCCAGCCAACGGGAACCGGGACTCTTCTACGAGCAGTACTTC	CASQREPGLFYEQYF
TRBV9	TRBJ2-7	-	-	TGTGCCAGCAGCGTAGTTCAGCGATCCCCTCCCTACGAGCAGTACTTC	CASSVVQRSPPYEQYF
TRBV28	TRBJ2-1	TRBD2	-	TGTGCCAGCAGTTTCCACCTAGCGGGAGGCCCCTACAATGAGCAGTTCTTC	CASSFHLAGGPYNEQFF
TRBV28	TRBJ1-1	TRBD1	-	TGTGCCAGCAGGTCCGGGACAGGGGGAAGGACTGAAGCTTTCTTT	CASRSGTGGRTEAFF
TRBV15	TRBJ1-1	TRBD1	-	TGTGCCACCAGCAGAGACAGGGGGAGGTCTAAAGCTTTCTTT	CATSRDRGRSKAFF
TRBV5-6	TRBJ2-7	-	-	TGTGCCAGCAGCTTGGTGGGTGGAAACTACGAGCAGTACTTC	CASSLVGGNYEQYF
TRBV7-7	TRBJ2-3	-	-	TGTGCCAGCAGCCCAGCCCCGGGACGAAGCACAGATACGCAGTATTTT	CASSPAPGRSTDTQYF
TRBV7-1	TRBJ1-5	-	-	TGTGCCAGCAGCCAACAGAGGGATCAGCCCCAGCATTTT	CASSQQRDQPQHF
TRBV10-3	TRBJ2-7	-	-	TGTGCCATCAATGGGAATGCGGCCTACGAGCAGTACTTC	CAINGNAAYEQYF
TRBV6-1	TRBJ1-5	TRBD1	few	TGTGCCAGCAGTCCCGGGACAGAACATCAGCCCCAGCATTTT	CASSPGTEHQPQHF